This entry lists 6 T cell receptor beta chains sequenced from one sample in a study of T cell responses to AZD1222 COVID-19 vaccine. Libraries were prepared by immunoSEQ multiplex PCR; TCRdb keeps only in-frame clonotypes and omits some of them. Among 130,000 or so clones listed, more than 70% were seen once. This specimen consisted of peripheral blood, obtained on day 0 of AZD1222 vaccination. The receptor set was obtained from an adult in good health.

This sequence joins TRBV28 and TRBJ1-1; D ambiguous. V was cut by 6 bases and J by 0 bases, with 11 bases left in between. CDR3 length equals 14 residues. Germline assignment: CDR1 MDHEN and CDR2 SYDVKM. CDR3 sequence: CASSPPTVNTEAFF. The DNA for the CDR3 is TGTGCCAGCAGCCCCCCGACCGTGAACACTGAAGCTTTCTTT.

The V and J genes are TRBV5-6 and TRBJ2-7; 7 bases match TRBD1. J gave up 4 bases and V 2 bases, and 12 bases lay outside the gene matches. The CDR3 runs 16 residues. Germline values: CDR1 SGHDT, CDR2 YYEEEE. This CDR3 reads CASSFGPPGQKYEQYF. The CDR3 DNA is TGTGCCAGCAGCTTCGGTCCCCCGGGACAGAAATACGAGCAGTACTTC.

The rearrangement joins TRBV7-8 to TRBJ2-1; 9 bases are a match to TRBD2. Germline V gives CDR1 SGHVS, CDR2 FQNEAQ. The CDR3 has 15 amino acids. V trimming: 5 bases; J trimming: 4 bases; junction bases outside the gene matches: 6. The CDR3 is CASSPLAGRYNEQFF. The CDR3, as DNA: TGTGCCAGCAGCCCTCTAGCGGGGAGATACAATGAGCAGTTCTTC.

This clone was counted only a few times. This chain uses TRBV25-1 with TRBJ1-6; D is possibly TRBD1 (5 bases). Germline V lookup: CDR1 MGHDK, CDR2 SYGVNS. The germline V and J ends were trimmed by 6 bases and 5 bases, with 8 bases remaining between them. The CDR3 contains 13 residues. For the CDR3, the DNA is TGTGCCAGCAGGAGACAGAATAATTCACCCCTCCACTTT. Protein: CASRRQNNSPLHF.

This rearrangement joins TRBV14 to TRBJ1-4, with D possibly being TRBD1 (5 bases). This CDR3 spans 17 amino acids. Trimming pared 1 base from V and 3 bases from J, leaving 15 bases between. CDR1 is SGHDN, CDR2 FVKESK, per germline. CDR3 sequence: CASSQGKGPGSNEKLFF. The CDR3 nucleotides are TGTGCCAGCAGCCAAGGGAAGGGGCCTGGGTCTAATGAAAAACTGTTTTTT. Combining the CDR3 with reference TRBV14 and TRBJ1-4 gives the whole variable domain EAGVTQFPSHSVIEKGQTVTLRCDPISGHDNLYWYRRVMGKEIKFLLHFVKESKQDESGMPNNRFLAERTGGTYSTLKVQPAELEDSGVYFCASSQGKGPGSNEKLFFGSGTQLSVL.

The chain has TRBV2 and TRBJ2-7; 8 bases fit TRBD1. The CDR3 consists of 14 residues. Looked up from germline, CDR1 is SNHLY and CDR2 is FYNNEI. Trimming cost V 3 bases and J 3 bases; bases outside gene matches: 4. For the CDR3, the DNA is TGTGCCAGCAGTGAGCAGGGGGCAGGCTACGAGCAGTACTTC. Translation: CASSEQGAGYEQYF.